This TCR beta chain was found in a study of blood T cells in healthy people across ages (dated by TCRdb to 2014 to 2015). About the investigation overall: In model experiments, template switching captured roughly one uniquely barcoded TCR beta cDNA molecule for every two T cells. Age-related changes in TCR beta repertoire diversity were measured in the study by deep sequencing normalized with unique cDNA molecular identifiers. The donors were divided into four age groups: young (average around 16 years), middle-aged (about 39), aged (around 59) and long-lived (82). To avoid experimental bias, donors of different ages were spread randomly across the sequencing lanes. For two donors (one aged 18 to 30 and one aged 80 or older), the study analyzed two additional independent replicas of 1 million unique cDNA reads from the same blood draw.

The cysteine opens and the phenylalanine closes a CDR3 of 17 amino acids. CDR3 DNA is the only sequence kept; it has 51 bases, read in frame from the first base. In the germline V gene, CDR1 corresponds to MGHRA and CDR2 to YSYEKL. Deletion took 2 bases off V and 0 bases off J, with a span of 15 bases between the germline ends. Donors were 35 to 40 systemically healthy Caucasian individuals from Russia aged roughly 6 to 100 years. Each donor gave roughly 11 milliliters of peripheral blood, drawn into EDTA-treated Vacutainer tubes. Ficoll-Paque density-gradient centrifugation was used to isolate PBMCs, with at least 6 million obtained per sample. Trizol reagent was used to extract total RNA from the PBMCs, yielding at least 6 micrograms per sample. For every donor, an aliquot of PBMCs went through flow cytometry to measure the percentages of naive CD45RAhigh/CD27high T cells. Paper-wide results and their limitations: Compared with the aged group, more naive CD4+ T cells, fewer expanded clones and increased TCR diversity were shown by the long-lived group, suggesting age selection. Estimates of total diversity from one million sequenced T cells were regarded as lower bounds and underestimates. Bulk unsorted PBMC profiling prevented conclusive comparison of naive and antigen-experienced compartments. There was a strong correlation between observed TCR beta diversity and the percentage of naive T cells measured by flow cytometry. The CMV infection status of donors was not known, potentially confounding age-related changes in expanded clonotypes. As age increased, observed TCR beta diversity per million T cells dropped in a roughly linear way, and a significant reduction was already evident by age 40.

On this clonotype: What antigen it recognizes has not been identified. No much larger clone is present one base from it, and per-base qualities are unavailable.

The library was generated by 5' RACE. Instrument used: Illumina HiSeq 2500. A second PCR of about 7 to 12 cycles was run with a J-beta primer mix and a sample-barcoded 5' primer. Each TCR beta cDNA molecule received a unique molecular identifier from a template-switch 5' adaptor carrying 12 random nucleotides. Each sample yielded at least 2.5 million CDR3-containing paired-end reads. First-strand cDNA was synthesized from all RNA with the Mint cDNA synthesis kit, primed by a TRBC-specific oligonucleotide. Following uracil-DNA glycosylase treatment, all cDNA underwent a first 18-cycle PCR with the universal primers M1SS and BC2_uni_R. The authors' analysis ran thus. Each sample was normalized by randomly selecting 1 million high-quality reads, each carrying a distinct molecular identifier. Instead of being binned into consensus sequences, reads with shared molecular identifiers were discarded. CDR3 identification, clonotype clustering and error correction used MiTCR with a Q25 quality threshold and the strictest error-elimination algorithm. A nonparametric unseen species model using Euler transformation provided a lower-bound estimate of total TCR beta diversity. The public reads were reanalyzed by TCRdb: fastp trimming at Q25, MiXCR alignment, in-frame beta chains only. Here each entry gathers all rows of one CDR3 protein and keeps the most common genes and DNA. In this record, the V and J calls reflect TCRdb's handling and not the investigators' own analysis. The sample profile shows about 970,000 distinct CDR3 sequences; 51% of them were found once. The ten largest clones represent about 21% of the sample.

Sequencing input: blood. The rearranged chain carries TRBV4-1 and TRBJ2-3, with a tentative D gene TRBD1 over 6 matching bases. The clonotype was recovered from an older woman in good health. The DNA sequence is as follows: TGCGCCAGCAGCCAACCTCAGGGGTCAGTCAGCACAGATACGCAGTATTTT. The encoded protein is CASSQPQGSVSTDTQYF.